This T cell receptor (beta chain) stems from a study of shared clonotypes between healthy human individuals (dated by TCRdb to about 2020). In the study overall: Two women and a few men aged 18 to 49 years were included in the cohort. Per donor, three plates each were used for CD4 naive and CD4 memory, two for CD8 naive, and one for CD8 memory. The study deeply sequenced blood TCR repertoires of about five healthy adults to estimate repertoire size and the extent of clonotype sharing between individuals. Different laboratories and diverse techniques were used to prepare libraries and sequence TCR repertoires, to increase sequencing depth and limit assay-specific biases. Per donor, leukapheresis produced somewhere between about 0.9 and 10 billion PBMCs. Overall study outcomes, separate from this receptor: The genetic and exposure-history diversity represented was limited by the small number of donors. Even with the large sequencing depth, rarefaction of the sorted-subset datasets indicated that sequencing was incomplete. Compared with non-shared clonotypes, the clonotypes found in all four sorted-subset donors had higher generation probabilities. Across a handful of donors, about 5.2% of naive CD4, roughly 3.3% of naive CD8, under 2.5% of memory CD4, and 0.4% to 0.45% of memory CD8 clonotypes were shared. Only blood was sampled, and tissue TCR repertoires likely differ from those in blood. Estimated clonotype richness was generally larger for naive than for memory subsets. Pairwise subsampling indicated that sequencing depth was expected to affect the degree of clonotype sharing among donors.

The donors were healthy, HIV-negative adults who had no recently reported acute infections or vaccinations. All donors were Caucasian adults living in Nashville, Tennessee, USA. CD4+ T cells were enriched by magnetic negative selection, after which naive cells were positively selected on CD45RA and the negative fraction was taken as the memory subset. After blood collection by leukapheresis, PBMCs were isolated using Ficoll-Histopaque density gradient centrifugation and then cryopreserved in the vapor phase of liquid nitrogen. Analytical flow cytometry was used to check the purity and quantity of every magnetically sorted T cell population. Genomic DNA was isolated from each sorted fraction and quantified by UV absorbance on a Nanodrop 2000c. The V end loses 1 base and the J end loses 5 bases, and a stretch of 13 bases separates them. The CDR3 sequence holds 15 residues, the cysteine and phenylalanine included. Just the 45-base CDR3 DNA is kept, in frame starting at base 1. For CDR1 and CDR2, the germline V gene lists SGHAT and FQNNGV.

Using the deep immunoSEQ assay, TCR CDR3 regions were amplified from genomic DNA by multiplex PCR. For each cell subset, the extracted genomic DNA was distributed evenly across all wells of several immunoSEQ 96-well plates, and each plate served as one replicate. For sorted subsets, about 200 ng genomic DNA, equal to about 30,000 T cell genomes, was loaded into each replicate PCR. The purified libraries were quantified using a Qubit 3.0 fluorometer, sized with a Bioanalyzer 2100, and then quantified again using the KAPA Library Quantification kit. Each immunoSEQ 96-well plate was sequenced on its own single-read 150-cycle Illumina NextSeq 550 flow cell. The published analysis was carried out like this. The immunoSEQ output contained only junctional sequences without quality scores, so filtering could not match that applied to full-length reads. To assign V/J genes and CDR3, sequences were annotated using PyIR, a Python wrapper for IgBLAST v1.9, with IMGT germline references. Reads were filtered out if the reads had weak V/J assignments (E-value above 1e-6), no CDR3, stop codons, out-of-frame junctions, or ambiguous translated residues. V3J clonotypes were defined as sequences sharing an identical inferred V gene, J gene, and CDR3 amino acid sequence. Percentage overlap between repertoires was computed as shared unique clonotypes divided by the size of the smaller repertoire. Repertoire richness was assessed with RTK rarefaction, the Chao1 estimator, and Recon v2.1 estimates of unobserved clonotypes. Generation probabilities were computed with OLGA for all TCRbeta clonotypes obtained by the gDNA method from a few donors. As stored in TCRdb, this immuneACCESS dataset retains in-frame rearrangements with V and J assigned. A fraction of the clones does not appear; measured against another copy, unresolved V genes explain less than half of the discrepancy, and the remainder lacks a known reason. That table gives V, J and clone size, and the DNA gave D and trimming. Here the sample has 2.5 million or so clones; more than 90% occur a single time. The ten largest account for roughly 0.14% of the sample.

As for this clone: Its antigen is currently not known. Per-base qualities were not stored, and no clone one base away is much larger.

The specimen was naive CD4+ T cells sorted from blood. The cell subset or site label here, explained by the study, means: CD45RA+ positively selected. The clonotype was recovered from a young man in good health. The chain was built from TRBV11-2 and TRBJ2-3; there is no confident call for the D gene. The CDR3 loop reads CASSLGAGWIDTQYF. The sequenced DNA: TGTGCCAGCAGCTTAGGGGCAGGATGGATAGATACGCAGTATTTT.